This T cell receptor (beta chain) stems from a study of cytomegalovirus exposure and HLA in healthy donors. A multiplex PCR was run with 60 Vbeta primers and 13 Jbeta primers. The data were produced by immunoSEQ multiplex PCR, yet TCRdb's version contains in-frame clones alone and is incomplete. The sample yields some 120,000 clones, over 65% seen once. A note on this clone: The antigen is undetermined.

The ends lost 5 bases at V and 2 bases at J; junction bases unmatched: 3. CDR1 and CDR2 from the germline V gene are MNHEY and SVGAGI. The CDR3 spans 14 residues. Findings of the study overall: Analyzed later, association rates of TCRs varied across HLA loci, with DRB1 most and HLA-C fewest.

The clonotype originates from a young man in good health and CMV-seronegative. The sample taken for sequencing was PBMCs. The chain is built from TRBV6-5 and TRBJ2-1; 7 bases match TRBD1. The DNA for the CDR3 is TGTGCCAGCAGTGAGGACAGGACCTACAATGAGCAGTTCTTC. It encodes CASSEDRTYNEQFF.